This TCR beta chain appears in the sequencing data of a study of regulatory T cells in long-lasting Graves disease. Study results and limitations: A greater number of public clonotypes (approximately 2,500) was shared by persistent patients than by new patients (about 990).

Assembly of TCR beta libraries relied on iRepertoire HTBI primers together with Arm-PCR of CDR3 regions. Using its own MiXCR run on the multiplex PCR reads, TCRdb lists one record per CDR3 protein. The data show 430,000 or so distinct CDR3 sequences, with roughly a fifth seen just once and roughly an eighth held by the top ten. This clonotype was observed a few times. The antigen is not known. The time point here: persistent/refractory GD, antithyroid drugs over 5 years with positive TRAb. RNA from PBMCs was the source of the TCR library. The germline V gene encodes CDR1 SGHDN and CDR2 FVKESK. The CDR3 is made up of 16 amino acids. V lost 0 bases to trimming and J lost 2 bases; unmatched junction nucleotides: 3.

The sequenced sample was peripheral blood mononuclear cells (PBMCs), obtained when the disease was refractory, from a patient treated with antithyroid drugs. This TCR derives from a female donor with Graves disease. The rearrangement joins TRBV14 to TRBJ1-3, with 8 nucleotides matching TRBD1. The CDR3 bases are TGTGCCAGCAGCCAAGACTTGGACAGGGCTGGAAACACCATATATTTT. The encoded protein is CASSQDLDRAGNTIYF.